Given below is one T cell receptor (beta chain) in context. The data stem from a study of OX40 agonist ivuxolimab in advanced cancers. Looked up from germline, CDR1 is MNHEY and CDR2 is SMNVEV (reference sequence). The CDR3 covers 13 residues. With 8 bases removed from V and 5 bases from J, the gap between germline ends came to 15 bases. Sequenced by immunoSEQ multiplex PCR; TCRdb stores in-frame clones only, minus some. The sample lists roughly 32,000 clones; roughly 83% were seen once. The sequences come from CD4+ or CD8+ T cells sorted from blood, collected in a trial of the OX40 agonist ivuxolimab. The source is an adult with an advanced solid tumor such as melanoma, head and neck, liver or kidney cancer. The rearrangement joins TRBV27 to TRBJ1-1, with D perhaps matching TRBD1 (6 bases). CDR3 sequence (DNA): TGTGCCAGCCTGGGGGGGCTCGGAACTGAAGCTTTCTTT. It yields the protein CASLGGLGTEAFF.